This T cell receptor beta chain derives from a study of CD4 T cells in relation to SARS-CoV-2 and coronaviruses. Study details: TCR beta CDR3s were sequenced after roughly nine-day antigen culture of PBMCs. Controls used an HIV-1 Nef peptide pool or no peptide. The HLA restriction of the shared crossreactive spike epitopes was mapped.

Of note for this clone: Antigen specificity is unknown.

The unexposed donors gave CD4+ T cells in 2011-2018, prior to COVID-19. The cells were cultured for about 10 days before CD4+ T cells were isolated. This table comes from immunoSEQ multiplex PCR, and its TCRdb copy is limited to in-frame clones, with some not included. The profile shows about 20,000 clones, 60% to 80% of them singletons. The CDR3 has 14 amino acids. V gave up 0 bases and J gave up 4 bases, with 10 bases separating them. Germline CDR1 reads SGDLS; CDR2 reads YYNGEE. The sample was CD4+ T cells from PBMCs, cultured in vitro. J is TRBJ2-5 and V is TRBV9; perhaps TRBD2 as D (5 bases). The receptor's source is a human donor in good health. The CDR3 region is CASSVVGEGETQYF. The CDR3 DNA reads TGTGCCAGCAGCGTAGTGGGTGAGGGAGAGACCCAGTACTTC.